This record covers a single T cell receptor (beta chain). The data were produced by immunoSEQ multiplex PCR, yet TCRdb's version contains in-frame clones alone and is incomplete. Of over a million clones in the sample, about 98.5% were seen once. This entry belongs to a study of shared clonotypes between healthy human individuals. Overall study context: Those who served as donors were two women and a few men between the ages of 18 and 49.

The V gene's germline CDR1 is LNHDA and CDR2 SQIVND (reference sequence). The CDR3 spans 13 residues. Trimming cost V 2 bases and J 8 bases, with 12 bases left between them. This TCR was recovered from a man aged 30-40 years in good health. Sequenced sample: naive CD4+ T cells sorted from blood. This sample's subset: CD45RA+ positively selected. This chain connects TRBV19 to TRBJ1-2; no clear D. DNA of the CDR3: TGTGCCAGTAGTATATCGGTAGAAATGGGCTACACCTTC. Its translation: CASSISVEMGYTF.